This TCR beta chain was observed in a study of blood T cell repertoires in COVID-19. Germline-derived CDR1 and CDR2 are SNHLY and FYNNEI. The CDR3 has 15 amino acids. V trimming: 7 bases; J trimming: 4 bases; junction bases outside the gene matches: 9. This clone was detected once. The authors' processing: Estimation of nucleated cell counts was performed using reference gene primer amplification. The method was immunoSEQ multiplex PCR; TCRdb's version includes in-frame clones alone and lacks a portion of them. That table supplies the V and J calls and clone size; D and trimming were determined from the DNA. The sample has 200,000 to 300,000 clones, about 83% seen once.

The chain links TRBV2 to TRBJ2-2; 7 nucleotides line up with TRBD1. The TCR comes from a man aged 25 to 40 who had recovered from COVID-19. The material sequenced was peripheral blood. CDR3 bases: TGTGCCAGCACCGAGAAGGGGGCAATCACCGGGGAGCTGTTTTTT. Protein product: CASTEKGAITGELFF.